This TCR beta chain originates from a study of graft-versus-host responses after intestinal transplantation. Intraepithelial plus lamina propria lymphocytes were released by processing graft tissue. Study-wide results and limits: Declining HvG levels early post-transplant were linked to peak circulating GvH clone levels.

Assay: immunoSEQ multiplex PCR; the TCRdb copy retains only in-frame clones and omits some. The sample consists of about 22,000 clones, roughly 79% of them appearing once. As regards this clone: Its antigen is unknown. The sample holds other DNA sequences that translate to the same CDR3.

The CDR3 contains 12 residues. Germline values: CDR1 SQVTM, CDR2 ANQGSEA. V lost 7 bases to trimming and J lost 1 base, with 10 bases between them. This sequence was found in a human patient who received an intestinal transplant, so some T cells may come from the graft donor. The chain uses TRBV29-1 and TRBJ1-1; maybe TRBD1 (5 bases). Specimen: ileum tissue, collected 12 days after intestinal transplant. CDR3 residues: CSGGGGNTEAFF. In nucleotides, the CDR3 is TGCAGCGGCGGGGGGGGGAACACTGAAGCTTTCTTT.